This is a list of T cell receptor beta chains from one sample in a study of response to subunit inactivated influenza vaccine. TCRdb reprocessed the RT-PCR reads with MiXCR, giving one entry per CDR3 protein. The table has fewer than 700,000 distinct CDR3 sequences, 13% seen once; the top ten hold over 10%. Sample: PBMCs from blood, taken 45 days after vaccination. The receptors stem from a man aged 45 to 65 who received an inactivated influenza vaccine. The CDR3 runs from the conserved cysteine through the conserved F or W. A D gene is named only where the DNA matches it firmly. For some rows the clone size is stated as once, few or many, or as a class when expanded; others skip it.

D gene	V gene	clone size	J gene	CDR3 protein	CDR3 DNA
-	TRBV29-1	few	TRBJ2-7	CSATNPPGEQYF	TGCAGCGCCACAAATCCCCCTGGCGAGCAGTACTTC
-	TRBV18	-	TRBJ2-7	CASSPGILDEQYF	TGTGCCAGCTCACCAGGGATCCTGGACGAGCAGTACTTC
TRBD2	TRBV20-1	-	TRBJ2-3	CSAPTSGGFHLNTDTQYF	TGCAGTGCACCGACTAGCGGGGGATTCCATCTTAACACAGATACGCAGTATTTT
-	TRBV5-1	-	TRBJ2-1	CASAQGSSYNEQFF	TGCGCCAGCGCTCAGGGGAGCTCCTACAATGAGCAGTTCTTC
TRBD2	TRBV3-1	few	TRBJ2-3	CASSLGLAGKDTQYF	TGTGCCAGCAGCCTTGGACTAGCGGGGAAAGATACGCAGTATTTT
-	TRBV10-3	many	TRBJ2-1	CAISESYRENEQFF	TGTGCCATCAGTGAATCCTACAGGGAAAATGAGCAGTTCTTC
TRBD2	TRBV5-1	few	TRBJ2-3	CASSLAGRGGDTQYF	TGCGCCAGCAGCTTGGCCGGAAGGGGAGGGGATACGCAGTATTTT
TRBD2	TRBV20-1	-	TRBJ2-5	CSARPPTSSPTQYF	TGCAGTGCTAGACCCCCGACTAGCTCCCCGACCCAGTACTTC
-	TRBV4-2	few	TRBJ1-4	CASSQDRITNEKLFF	TGTGCCAGCAGCCAAGATCGCATTACTAATGAAAAACTGTTTTTT
TRBD1	TRBV29-1	few	TRBJ2-5	CSVRRLTGGAYQETQYF	TGCAGCGTCCGAAGGCTGACAGGGGGGGCGTACCAAGAGACCCAGTACTTC
-	TRBV12-3/TRBV12-4	many	TRBJ2-3	CASSLGEMAQYF	TGTGCCAGCAGTTTAGGGGAAATGGCGCAGTATTTT
-	TRBV12-3/TRBV12-4	many	TRBJ1-1	CASSRGSEAFF	TGTGCCAGCAGTCGAGGGAGTGAAGCTTTCTTT
-	TRBV5-1	-	TRBJ1-6	CASSLDEGRSSPLHF	TGCGCCAGCAGCTTGGACGAGGGGCGTTCTTCACCCCTCCACTTT
TRBD1	TRBV20-1	many	TRBJ2-7	CSARESGQGAFEQYF	TGCAGTGCTAGAGAATCCGGACAGGGGGCTTTCGAGCAGTACTTC
-	TRBV11-2	-	TRBJ1-1	CASSLDWGRGANTEAFF	TGTGCCAGCAGCTTAGATTGGGGCCGGGGAGCGAACACTGAAGCTTTCTTT
-	TRBV12-3/TRBV12-4	few	TRBJ1-1	CASRRQGQTEAFF	TGTGCCAGCAGACGCCAGGGTCAAACTGAAGCTTTCTTT
-	TRBV12-3/TRBV12-4	-	TRBJ1-1	CASSAQGPLNTEAFF	TGTGCCAGCAGCGCGCAGGGGCCCCTGAACACTGAAGCTTTCTTT
TRBD2	TRBV20-1	many	TRBJ2-5	CSASPSGGPGTQYF	TGCAGTGCTAGTCCCAGCGGGGGGCCTGGGACCCAGTACTTC
-	TRBV28	-	TRBJ1-5	CASRRPYSNQPQHF	TGTGCCAGCAGAAGACCGTATAGCAATCAGCCCCAGCATTTT
-	TRBV12-3/TRBV12-4	-	TRBJ1-2	CASRGFNGYTF	TGTGCCAGCAGAGGGTTCAATGGCTACACCTTC